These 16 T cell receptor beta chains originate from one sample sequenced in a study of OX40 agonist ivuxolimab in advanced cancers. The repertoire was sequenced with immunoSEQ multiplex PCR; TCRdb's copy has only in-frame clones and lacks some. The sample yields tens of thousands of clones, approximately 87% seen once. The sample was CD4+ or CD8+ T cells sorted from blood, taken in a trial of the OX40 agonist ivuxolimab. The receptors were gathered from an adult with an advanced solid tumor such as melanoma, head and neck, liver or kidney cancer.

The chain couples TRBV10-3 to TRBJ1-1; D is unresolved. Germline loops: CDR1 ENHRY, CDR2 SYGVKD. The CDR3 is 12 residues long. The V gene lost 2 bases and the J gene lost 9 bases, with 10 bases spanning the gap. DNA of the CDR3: TGTGCCATCAGTGAGGGGGTCGGTCAAGCTTTCTTT. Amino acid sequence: CAISEGVGQAFF.

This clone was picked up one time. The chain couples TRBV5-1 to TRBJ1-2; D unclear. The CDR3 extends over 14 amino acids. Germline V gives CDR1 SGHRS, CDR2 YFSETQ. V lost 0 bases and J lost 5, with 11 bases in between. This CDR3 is CASSLGSPPYGYTF. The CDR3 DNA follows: TGCGCCAGCAGCTTGGGCAGTCCTCCGTATGGCTACACCTTC.

This CDR3 is CASSLEPGIGTQYF. In DNA form, the CDR3 reads TGTGCCAGCAGCTTAGAGCCAGGGATCGGGACCCAGTACTTC. The J gene is TRBJ2-5, the V gene TRBV11-3; weak D call: TRBD1 (5 bases). Germline lookup yields CDR1 SGHNT and CDR2 YENEEA. Deletions cut 0 bases from V and 7 bases from J, with 12 bases between. The CDR3 is made up of 14 amino acids.

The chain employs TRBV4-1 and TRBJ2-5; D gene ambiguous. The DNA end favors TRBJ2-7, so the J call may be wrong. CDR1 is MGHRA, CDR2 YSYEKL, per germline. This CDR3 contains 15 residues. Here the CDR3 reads CASSQVGFRAYEQYF. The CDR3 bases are TGCGCCAGCAGCCAAGTAGGGTTCAGAGCCTACGAGCAGTACTTC.

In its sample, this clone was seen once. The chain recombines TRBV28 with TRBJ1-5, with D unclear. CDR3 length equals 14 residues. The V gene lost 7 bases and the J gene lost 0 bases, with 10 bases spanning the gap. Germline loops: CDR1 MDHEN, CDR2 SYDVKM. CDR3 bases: TGTGCCAGCACCGCGGCCTCTAGCAATCAGCCCCAGCATTTT. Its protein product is CASTAASSNQPQHF.

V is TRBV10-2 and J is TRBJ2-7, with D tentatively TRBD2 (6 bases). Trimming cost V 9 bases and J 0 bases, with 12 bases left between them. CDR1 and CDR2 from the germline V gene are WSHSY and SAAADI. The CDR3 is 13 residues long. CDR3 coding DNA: TGCGCCAGTGCGGCGGGAAGCTCCTACGAGCAGTACTTC. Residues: CASAAGSSYEQYF.

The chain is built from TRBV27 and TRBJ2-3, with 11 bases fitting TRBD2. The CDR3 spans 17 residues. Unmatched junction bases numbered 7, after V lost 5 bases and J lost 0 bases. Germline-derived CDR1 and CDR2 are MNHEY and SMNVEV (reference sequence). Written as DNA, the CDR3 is TGTGCCAGCAGTAATGCTTTAGCGGGGGGGAGCACAGATACGCAGTATTTT. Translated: CASSNALAGGSTDTQYF.

DNA for the CDR3: TGTGCCAGCAGCATACGGGACTTCTCCTACAATGAGCAGTTCTTC. Translating gives CASSIRDFSYNEQFF. The chain joins TRBV5-4 to TRBJ2-1, with a weak D call TRBD2 (6 bases). Trimming removed 4 bases from V and 0 bases from J, with 11 bases in between. The CDR3 is 15 amino acids. Germline CDR1 is SGHNT and CDR2 is YYREEE (reference sequence).

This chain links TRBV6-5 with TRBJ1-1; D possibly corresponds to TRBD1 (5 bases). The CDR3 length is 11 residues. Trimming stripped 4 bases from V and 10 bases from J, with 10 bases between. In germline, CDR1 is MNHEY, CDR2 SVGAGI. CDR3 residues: CASSSRRGAFF. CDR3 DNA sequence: TGTGCCAGCAGTTCCAGGAGGGGAGCTTTCTTT.

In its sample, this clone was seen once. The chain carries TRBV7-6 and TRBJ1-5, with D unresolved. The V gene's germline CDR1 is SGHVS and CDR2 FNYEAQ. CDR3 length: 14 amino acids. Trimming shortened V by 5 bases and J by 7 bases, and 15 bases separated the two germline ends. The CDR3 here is CASSIEALGQPQHF. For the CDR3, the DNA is TGTGCCAGCAGCATAGAAGCTCTGGGGCAGCCCCAGCATTTT.

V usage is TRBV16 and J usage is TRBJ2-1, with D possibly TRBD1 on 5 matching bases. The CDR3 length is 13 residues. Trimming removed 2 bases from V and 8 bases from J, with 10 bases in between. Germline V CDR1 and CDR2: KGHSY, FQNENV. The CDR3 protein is CASSQLQGYEQFF. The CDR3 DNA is TGTGCCAGCAGCCAACTGCAGGGATATGAGCAGTTCTTC.

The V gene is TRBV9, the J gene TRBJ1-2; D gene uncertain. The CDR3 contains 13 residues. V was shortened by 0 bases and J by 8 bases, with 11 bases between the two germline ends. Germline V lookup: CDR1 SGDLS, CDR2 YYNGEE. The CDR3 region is CASSVGFGYGYTF. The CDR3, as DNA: TGTGCCAGCAGCGTAGGCTTTGGCTACGGCTACACCTTC.

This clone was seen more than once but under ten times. The CDR3 DNA reads TGTGCCAGCAGTGACAGGGGGTTCGCCGGGGAGCTGTTTTTT. Its protein product is CASSDRGFAGELFF. The J gene is TRBJ2-2, the V gene TRBV25-1; 7 bases agree with TRBD1. Germline V lookup: CDR1 MGHDK, CDR2 SYGVNS. V lost 3 bases, J lost 6 bases, and 4 bases stayed unmatched. The CDR3 contains 14 residues.

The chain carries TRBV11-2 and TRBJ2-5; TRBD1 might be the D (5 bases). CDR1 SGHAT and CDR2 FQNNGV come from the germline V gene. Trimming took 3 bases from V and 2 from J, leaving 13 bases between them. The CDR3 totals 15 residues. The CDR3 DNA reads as TGTGCCAGCAGCTTGAATTTAGGGGTACAAGAGACCCAGTACTTC. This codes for CASSLNLGVQETQYF.

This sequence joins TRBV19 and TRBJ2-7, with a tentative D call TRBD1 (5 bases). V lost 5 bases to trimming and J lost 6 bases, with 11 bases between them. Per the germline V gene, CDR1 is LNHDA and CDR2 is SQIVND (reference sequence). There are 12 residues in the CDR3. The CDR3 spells CASSSQGGEQYF. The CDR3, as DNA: TGTGCCAGTAGTTCCCAGGGCGGCGAGCAGTACTTC.

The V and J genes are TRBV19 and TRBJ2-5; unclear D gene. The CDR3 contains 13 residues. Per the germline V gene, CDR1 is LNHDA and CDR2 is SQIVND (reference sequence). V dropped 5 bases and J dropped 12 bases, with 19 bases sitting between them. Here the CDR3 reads CASSLTQREPKYF. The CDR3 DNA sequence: TGTGCCAGTAGTCTCACACAAAGAGAGCCAAAGTACTTC.